The T cell receptor beta chain under discussion was sequenced for a study of T cells in Graves' hyperthyroidism and ophthalmopathy (dated by TCRdb to between 2017 and 2020). For the wider study: Peripheral blood was sampled at the time of initial diagnosis, prior to any treatment. To identify distinguishing TCR V-J signatures, a discovery cohort of 90 to 100 patients was used, comprising approximately 40 with Graves' ophthalmopathy and some 60 with stable Graves' hyperthyroidism. An independent validation cohort of under 20 hyperthyroidism patients and about 15 patients who later progressed to ophthalmopathy tested prospective prediction of ophthalmopathy. For training and testing, the 100 or so patients in the discovery cohort were randomly divided in a 7:3 ratio. Thyroid tissue and blood T-cell repertoires from six Graves' hyperthyroidism patients were also compared in the study. Following sampling, methimazole starting at 30 mg daily was given to hyperthyroidism patients, and high-dose intravenous methylprednisolone was given to ophthalmopathy patients. The paper reports TCR Vbeta CDR3 sequencing of some 140 peripheral blood samples: around 41 ophthalmopathy, 70 to 85 hyperthyroidism and around 17 progressor patients.

The investigation overall reported the following: In validation, progression to ophthalmopathy was predicted by the model with 55% to 71% sensitivity and nearly 75% specificity, a median of 6.5 months before onset. Most expanded thyroid clonotypes (frequency above 0.001) were also detected in blood, suggesting blood repertoires may reflect thyroid immune responses. No statistical method was used to fix the sample size in advance, and group allocation was not hidden from the investigators. In cross-validation, a model built on a 13 V-J signature told ophthalmopathy apart from stable hyperthyroidism with 85% to 90% sensitivity and about 81% specificity, and in testing the same model reached 80%/75%.

TCR beta CDR3 regions were amplified from RNA transcripts. The TCR CDR3 was subjected to a first round of RT-PCR using the HTBI primer set and the Qiagen OneStep RT-PCR kit. Libraries were constructed in a second round of multiplex PCR, after which size selection and purification were performed. Libraries were sequenced paired-end with 100 bp reads on an Illumina HiSeq2000. The study's processing was this. Raw data were processed with SOAPnuke, discarding reads with adapters, uncalled bases, mean Phred below 15, or no exact constant-primer or identifier match. High-quality paired reads were merged with COPE v1.2.5, and unique nucleotide sequences were defined as clonotypes. MiTCR v1.1 was used to align the clonotypes against IMGT TRBV, TRBD and TRBJ reference segments. The analysis was restricted to V-J combinations with a frequency above 0.0001, which together covered roughly 99% of the repertoires. A TCS score was defined as the ratio of F50 (clonal expansion) to E x V (chaos), with BLOSUM62-based TCRdist applied between CDR3 peptides within each V-J. Welch's t-statistics and random forest reduced 514 V-J features to roughly 13, which were used in a naive Bayes classifier (R e1071). Using fastp at Q25 and MiXCR, TCRdb reprocessed the public reads and kept productive beta chains. Each CDR3 protein appears once, grouped with its most common genes and DNA. Here the V and J calls rest on TCRdb's processing, not on the authors' analysis. The sample data list about 560,000 distinct CDR3 sequences, and 11% to 15% of these were observed just once. The leading ten clones occupy about 15% of the sample.

This clonotype was counted many times. Its recognized antigen is unknown. No quality values exist for individual bases; no much larger clone is one base distant. Graves' hyperthyroidism was defined as stable when no progression to ophthalmopathy occurred over 18 months of follow-up. Hyperthyroidism patients were newly diagnosed, with disease duration under 2 months, and aged 18 to 65 years. Any patient with an uncontrolled infection, another autoimmune disease, pregnancy or lactation was excluded. Clinical symptoms, serum thyroxine and TRAb, thyroid ultrasound, and orbital computed tomography formed the basis for the diagnoses. PBMCs were separated from roughly 9.6 ml of fresh peripheral blood using Ficoll-Paque density gradient centrifugation. Total RNA was extracted with Trizol reagent, and quality was checked on an Agilent 2100 Bioanalyzer. Including the terminal cysteine and phenylalanine, the CDR3 comprises 15 residues. CDR3 DNA is the only sequence kept; it has 45 bases, read in frame from the first base. CDR1 and CDR2, per the germline V gene, are MDHEN and SYDVKM. Germline trimming: 10 bases from V, 7 bases from J; junction bases outside gene matches: 18.

Specimen: blood. This sequence was found in a woman between 40 and 55 years old with Graves' hyperthyroidism. The receptor chain draws on TRBV28 and TRBJ1-2, and TRBD1 aligns with 7 junction nucleotides. The bases read TGTGCCACCAATGAACGGACAGGCGGTTTTTCTGGCTACACCTTC. Its product reads: CATNERTGGFSGYTF.